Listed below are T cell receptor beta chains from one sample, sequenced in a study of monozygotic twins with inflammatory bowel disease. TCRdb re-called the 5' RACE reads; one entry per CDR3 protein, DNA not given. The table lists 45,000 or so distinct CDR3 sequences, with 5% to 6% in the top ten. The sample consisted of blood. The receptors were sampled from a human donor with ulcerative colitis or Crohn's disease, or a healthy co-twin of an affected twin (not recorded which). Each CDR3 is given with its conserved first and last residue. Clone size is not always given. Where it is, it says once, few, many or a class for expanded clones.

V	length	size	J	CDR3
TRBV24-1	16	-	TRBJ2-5	CATSDLHGTTGETQYF
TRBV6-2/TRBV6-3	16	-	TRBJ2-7	CASSYTSRTDSYEQYF
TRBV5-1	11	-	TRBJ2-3	CASSLAGTQYF
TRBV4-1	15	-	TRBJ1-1	CASSSGTGSVTEAFF
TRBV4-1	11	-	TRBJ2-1	CASSRGGEQFF
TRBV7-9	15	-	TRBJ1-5	CASSSSDRAHQPQHF
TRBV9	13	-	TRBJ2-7	CASSAVGAYEQYF
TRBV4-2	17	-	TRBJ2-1	CASSQVELAGAHNEQFF
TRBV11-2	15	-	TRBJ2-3	CASSPTAGVADTQYF
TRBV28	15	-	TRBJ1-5	CASNHRQVSNQPQHF
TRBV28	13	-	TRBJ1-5	CASKGGSVQPQHF
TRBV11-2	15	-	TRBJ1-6	CASSLDPGAHSPLHF
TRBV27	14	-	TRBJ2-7	CASRGGGGSYEQYF
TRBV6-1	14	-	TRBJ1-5	CASQGGVSNQPQHF
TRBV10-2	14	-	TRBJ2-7	CASRGTGGTYEQYF
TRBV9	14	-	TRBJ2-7	CASSVDWTAYEQYF
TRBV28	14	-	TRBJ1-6	CASSWDGANSPLHF
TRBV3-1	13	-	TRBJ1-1	CASSHLNVGEAFF
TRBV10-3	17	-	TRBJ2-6	CAISEQGGLSGANVLTF
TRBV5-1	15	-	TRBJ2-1	CASSSGTGSYNEQFF
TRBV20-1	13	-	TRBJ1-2	CSARAQGALGYTF
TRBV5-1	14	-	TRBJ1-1	CASSLGDSNTEAFF
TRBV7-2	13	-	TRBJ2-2	CASSLEKTGELFF
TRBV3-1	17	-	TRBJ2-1	CASSQDVATFSYNEQFF
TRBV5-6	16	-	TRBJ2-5	CASSLGLAGEQETQYF
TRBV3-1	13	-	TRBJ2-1	CASSQQLAQEQFF
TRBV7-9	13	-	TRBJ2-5	CASSLRGGETQYF
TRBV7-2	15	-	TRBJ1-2	CASNTLPTGYYGYTF
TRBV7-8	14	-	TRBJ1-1	CASSLGQTNTEAFF
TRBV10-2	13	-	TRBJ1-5	CASSKQGPQPQHF
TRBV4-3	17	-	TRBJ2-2	CASSSIAGDFAAGELFF
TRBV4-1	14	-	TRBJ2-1	CASSQEGLAGASFF
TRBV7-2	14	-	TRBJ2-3	CASNKAGFTDTQYF
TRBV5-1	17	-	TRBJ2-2	CASSLGAGNWRAGELFF
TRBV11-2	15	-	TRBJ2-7	CASSLERGVSYEQYF
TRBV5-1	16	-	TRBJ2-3	CASSSILAGGTDTQYF
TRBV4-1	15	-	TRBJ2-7	CASSQDYGRPYEQYF
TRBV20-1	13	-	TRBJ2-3	CSASAGVGDTQYF
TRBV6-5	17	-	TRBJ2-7	CASRHFSTGTGGDEQYF
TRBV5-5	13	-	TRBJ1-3	CASSLAGVNTIYF
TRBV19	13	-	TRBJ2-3	CASSVSRTDTQYF
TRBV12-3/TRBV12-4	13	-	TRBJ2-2	CASSLEGTGELFF
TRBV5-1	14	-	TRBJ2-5	CASAASAAGETQYF
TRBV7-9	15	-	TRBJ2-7	CASSSYRGAGDEQYF
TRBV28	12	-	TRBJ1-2	CASSPQAYGYTF
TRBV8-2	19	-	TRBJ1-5	CGSASAALRALCSNQPQHF
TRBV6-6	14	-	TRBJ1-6	CASSYPDRLSPLHF
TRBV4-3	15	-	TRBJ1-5	CASSQDRSSGQPQHF
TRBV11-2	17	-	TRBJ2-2	CASSNPSGGLNTGELFF
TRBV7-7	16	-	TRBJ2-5	CASSTARAGGQETQYF
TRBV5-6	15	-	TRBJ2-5	CASSLGTDTQETQYF
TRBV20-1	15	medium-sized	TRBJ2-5	CSARDYGTLGETQYF
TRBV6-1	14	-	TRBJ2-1	CASGPTSNGNEQFF
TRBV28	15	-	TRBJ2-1	CAIQTGTGGLNEQFF
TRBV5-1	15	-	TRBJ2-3	CASTSNGGSTDTQYF
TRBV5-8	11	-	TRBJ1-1	CASSTDTEAFF
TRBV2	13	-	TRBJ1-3	CASRPTTGNTIYF